The source of this TCR beta chain is a study of radiation and T cells in renal cell carcinoma. Only in-frame clones appear in the TCRdb table, and some are missing; sequencing was by immunoSEQ multiplex PCR. The sample consists of around 76,000 clones, roughly 82% of them appearing once. Documented time point: blood 2 weeks post-SBRT. Described treatment: 15 Gy SBRT to primary tumor, nephrectomy 4 weeks later. The CDR3 is made up of 17 amino acids. Losses at the gene ends were 4 bases for V and 4 bases for J; bases not matched to a gene: 10. Germline V gene lookup returns CDR1 SGHRS and CDR2 YFSETQ. The sequence was collected from a man in his sixties with renal cell carcinoma. J is TRBJ2-6 and V is TRBV5-1, with 8 nucleotides matching TRBD1. The sequences come from blood, collected from a patient whose treatment included radiotherapy and nephrectomy. The CDR3 DNA reads as TGCGCCAGCAGCGTAGGGACAGGTGCGCAAGGGGCCAACGTCCTGACTTTC. Translated: CASSVGTGAQGANVLTF.